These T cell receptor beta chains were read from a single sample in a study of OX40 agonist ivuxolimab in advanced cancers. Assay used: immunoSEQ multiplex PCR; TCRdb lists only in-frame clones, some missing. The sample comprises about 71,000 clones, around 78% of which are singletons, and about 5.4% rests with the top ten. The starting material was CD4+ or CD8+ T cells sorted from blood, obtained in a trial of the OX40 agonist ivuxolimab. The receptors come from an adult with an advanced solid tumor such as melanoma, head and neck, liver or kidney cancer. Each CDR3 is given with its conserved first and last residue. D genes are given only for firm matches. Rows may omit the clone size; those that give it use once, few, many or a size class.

CDR3nt: TGCGCCAGCAGCTTGGATCGGAGGGTCCTGTCGAACACCATATATTTT
CDR3aa: CASSLDRRVLSNTIYF
j_gene: TRBJ1-3
d_gene: -
abundance: -
v_gene: TRBV5-1

CDR3nt: TGTGCCAGCAGCCTTCAGAGGCTCACAGATACGCAGTATTTT
CDR3aa: CASSLQRLTDTQYF
j_gene: TRBJ2-3
d_gene: -
abundance: -
v_gene: TRBV7-2

CDR3nt: TGTGCCAGCAGCCTCCGGGACAGCCTAAATCAGCCCCAGCATTTT
CDR3aa: CASSLRDSLNQPQHF
j_gene: TRBJ1-5
d_gene: TRBD1
abundance: -
v_gene: TRBV2

CDR3nt: TGTGCCAGCAGCCCGTACGGGACTAGCGGGGGGGGTTTCCAAGAGACCCAGTACTTC
CDR3aa: CASSPYGTSGGGFQETQYF
j_gene: TRBJ2-5
d_gene: TRBD2
abundance: -
v_gene: TRBV7-2

CDR3nt: TGTGCCAGCAGTTTATCCCCTACTAGCGGGCCTTACAATGAGCAGTTCTTC
CDR3aa: CASSLSPTSGPYNEQFF
j_gene: TRBJ2-1
d_gene: TRBD2
abundance: -
v_gene: TRBV28

CDR3nt: TGCGCCAGCAGCCCTACTTCCGGGACTTACTCCTACAATGAGCAGTTCTTC
CDR3aa: CASSPTSGTYSYNEQFF
j_gene: TRBJ2-1
d_gene: -
abundance: -
v_gene: TRBV4-3

CDR3nt: TGTGCCAGCAGTTACGATGAAGGCTTCAACTATGGCTACACCTTC
CDR3aa: CASSYDEGFNYGYTF
j_gene: TRBJ1-2
d_gene: -
abundance: -
v_gene: TRBV6-5

CDR3nt: TGTGCCAGCAGCGCGGGACTAGTGGTGGAGACCCAGTACTTC
CDR3aa: CASSAGLVVETQYF
j_gene: TRBJ2-5
d_gene: TRBD2
abundance: -
v_gene: TRBV7-2

CDR3nt: TGTGCCAGCAGTAATTATCGCGGGAGGGAGACCCAATACTTC
CDR3aa: CASSNYRGRETQYF
j_gene: TRBJ2-5
d_gene: TRBD2
abundance: -
v_gene: TRBV2

CDR3nt: TGCGCCAGCAGCCAGCGGGACGTCTCCTACGAGCAGTACTTC
CDR3aa: CASSQRDVSYEQYF
j_gene: TRBJ2-7
d_gene: TRBD2
abundance: -
v_gene: TRBV5-1

CDR3nt: TGTGCCAGCAGCTTAGAATTGCTAGCGGGGGTTTACAATGAGCAGTTCTTC
CDR3aa: CASSLELLAGVYNEQFF
j_gene: TRBJ2-1
d_gene: TRBD2
abundance: -
v_gene: TRBV11-2

CDR3nt: TGCGCCAGCAGTCGGGACCTATGGTACAATGAGCAGTTCTTC
CDR3aa: CASSRDLWYNEQFF
j_gene: TRBJ2-1
d_gene: -
abundance: -
v_gene: TRBV5-1

CDR3nt: TGTGCCAGCGGGCTCGTTACCTACGAGCAGTACTTC
CDR3aa: CASGLVTYEQYF
j_gene: TRBJ2-7
d_gene: -
abundance: -
v_gene: TRBV28

CDR3nt: TGTGCCAGCAGAACTACGCGGACCGGCACAGATACGCAGTATTTT
CDR3aa: CASRTTRTGTDTQYF
j_gene: TRBJ2-3
d_gene: -
abundance: -
v_gene: TRBV6-6

CDR3nt: TGCGCCAGCAGCTCCCATCAGACGGGAAGCTATAATTCACCCCTCCACTTT
CDR3aa: CASSSHQTGSYNSPLHF
j_gene: TRBJ1-6
d_gene: -
abundance: -
v_gene: TRBV5-1

CDR3nt: TGTGCCAGCAGTGAAGTATCGGCCTATAATTCACCCCTCCACTTT
CDR3aa: CASSEVSAYNSPLHF
j_gene: TRBJ1-6
d_gene: -
abundance: -
v_gene: TRBV2

CDR3nt: TGTGCCAGCAGCGTCGGGACTAGCGGTAAGCAGTTCTTC
CDR3aa: CASSVGTSGKQFF
j_gene: TRBJ2-1
d_gene: TRBD2
abundance: -
v_gene: TRBV7-8

CDR3nt: TGTGCCAGCAGTCCTTGGGGGGAGACCCAGTACTTC
CDR3aa: CASSPWGETQYF
j_gene: TRBJ2-5
d_gene: -
abundance: -
v_gene: TRBV14

CDR3nt: TGCGCCACAGCCGCGGGGAGCACGAACACTGAAGCTTTCTTT
CDR3aa: CATAAGSTNTEAFF
j_gene: TRBJ1-1
d_gene: -
abundance: -
v_gene: TRBV5-1

CDR3nt: TGTGCCACCAGCAGAGATCTCGAACACCTCATGGGTCAGCCCCAGCATTTT
CDR3aa: CATSRDLEHLMGQPQHF
j_gene: TRBJ1-5
d_gene: -
abundance: -
v_gene: TRBV15

CDR3nt: TGTGCCAGCAGCCCCACTAGCGGAACCTACAATGAGCAGTTCTTC
CDR3aa: CASSPTSGTYNEQFF
j_gene: TRBJ2-1
d_gene: TRBD2
abundance: few
v_gene: TRBV9

CDR3nt: TGTGCCAGTAGTAGCGGGATCGGGTCCTACGAGCAGTACTTC
CDR3aa: CASSSGIGSYEQYF
j_gene: TRBJ2-7
d_gene: -
abundance: -
v_gene: TRBV19

CDR3nt: TGCGCCAGCAGCGGAAGGACAGAAAGGAATGAGCAGTTCTTC
CDR3aa: CASSGRTERNEQFF
j_gene: TRBJ2-1
d_gene: -
abundance: -
v_gene: TRBV5-1

CDR3nt: TGTGCCAGTAGCCCCGGGAGGCCGCCAAGCACCGGGGAGCTGTTTTTT
CDR3aa: CASSPGRPPSTGELFF
j_gene: TRBJ2-2
d_gene: TRBD2
abundance: -
v_gene: TRBV19

CDR3nt: TGCGCCAGCAGCTCCTCTCTCGGGGGGAGCGCAGATACGCAGTATTTT
CDR3aa: CASSSSLGGSADTQYF
j_gene: TRBJ2-3
d_gene: TRBD2
abundance: -
v_gene: TRBV5-1

CDR3nt: TGTGCCAGCAGTTTCACAGGGGGCGGTAGCAATCAGCCCCAGCATTTT
CDR3aa: CASSFTGGGSNQPQHF
j_gene: TRBJ1-5
d_gene: TRBD1
abundance: -
v_gene: TRBV27

CDR3nt: TGTGCCAGCAGTGACGACCCTCCGTGGGGGGGCTTCGGCAATGAGCAGTTCTTC
CDR3aa: CASSDDPPWGGFGNEQFF
j_gene: TRBJ2-1
d_gene: -
abundance: -
v_gene: TRBV6-1

CDR3nt: TGTGCCAGCAGCCCACTGGGGGCGGCGGGAAACACCATATATTTT
CDR3aa: CASSPLGAAGNTIYF
j_gene: TRBJ1-3
d_gene: -
abundance: -
v_gene: TRBV5-8

CDR3nt: TGTGCCAGCAGCGTAGCTGGTGGCAGGGAGGTGCAGTACTTC
CDR3aa: CASSVAGGREVQYF
j_gene: TRBJ2-7
d_gene: -
abundance: -
v_gene: TRBV9

CDR3nt: TGTGCCAGCAGCTTGGGGCCCACAGATACGCAGTATTTT
CDR3aa: CASSLGPTDTQYF
j_gene: TRBJ2-3
d_gene: -
abundance: -
v_gene: TRBV5-6

CDR3nt: TGTGCCAGTAGTAACACAGGCAATGAGCAGTTCTTC
CDR3aa: CASSNTGNEQFF
j_gene: TRBJ2-1
d_gene: -
abundance: once
v_gene: TRBV19

CDR3nt: TGTGCCAGCAGTTACTCGGGACATGCCTCTGGAAACACCATATATTTT
CDR3aa: CASSYSGHASGNTIYF
j_gene: TRBJ1-3
d_gene: -
abundance: few
v_gene: TRBV6-5

CDR3nt: TGTGCCAGCAGCGAGACAGGGCGTGGAGGCTACACCTTC
CDR3aa: CASSETGRGGYTF
j_gene: TRBJ1-2
d_gene: TRBD1
abundance: -
v_gene: TRBV7-9

CDR3nt: TGCGCCAGCAGCTTGGTTCCCGGACAGGGGTACAATGAGCAGTTCTTC
CDR3aa: CASSLVPGQGYNEQFF
j_gene: TRBJ2-1
d_gene: TRBD1
abundance: -
v_gene: TRBV5-1

CDR3nt: TGCGCCAGCAGCCGGGACAGGGCAGATGAAAAACTGTTTTTT
CDR3aa: CASSRDRADEKLFF
j_gene: TRBJ1-4
d_gene: TRBD1
abundance: -
v_gene: TRBV10-1

CDR3nt: TGTGCCAGCAGTTCGGGAAAGAGCACCGGGGAGCTGTTTTTT
CDR3aa: CASSSGKSTGELFF
j_gene: TRBJ2-2
d_gene: -
abundance: once
v_gene: TRBV27

CDR3nt: TGTGCCAGCAGCCCCTCTAGCGGGGGTACAGAGACCCAGTACTTC
CDR3aa: CASSPSSGGTETQYF
j_gene: TRBJ2-5
d_gene: TRBD2
abundance: -
v_gene: TRBV14

CDR3nt: TGCGCCAGCAGCCTCGGAAACTACGAGCAGTACTTC
CDR3aa: CASSLGNYEQYF
j_gene: TRBJ2-7
d_gene: -
abundance: -
v_gene: TRBV5-1

CDR3nt: TGCGCCACTCAAGGCGAGGGGCCAACAGATACGCAGTATTTT
CDR3aa: CATQGEGPTDTQYF
j_gene: TRBJ2-3
d_gene: -
abundance: -
v_gene: TRBV10-1